The TCR beta chain under discussion was sequenced for a study of vaccination effects on CD4 cells after COVID-19 (dated 2022 in TCRdb). Context from the whole study: Two doses of either the BNT162b2 or the mRNA-1273 mRNA SARS-CoV-2 vaccine were administered to participants. Cultures from other donors in the study were sequenced using the Oncomine TCR Beta short-read assay on an Illumina iSeq 100. In both COVID-19 convalescent patients and infection-naive vaccine recipients, the study compared SARS-CoV-2 spike-specific CD4+ TCR repertoires from before mRNA vaccination with those from after it. Altogether, around ten COVID-19 convalescent patients and a few SARS-CoV-2-naive healthy vaccine recipients made up the full study. Pre-vaccine samples from a couple of convalescent patients were drawn 16 days and one week before the first dose, 142 and 148 days after COVID-19 diagnosis. Broad study findings and their caveats: The study was limited by a small number of convalescent patients and lacked early post-infection timepoints. For convalescent patients, new clones induced by the vaccine made up most of the post-vaccine spike-reactive repertoire, and these new clones were largely distinct from the clones induced by infection. At late post-vaccination timepoints, both infection-induced and vaccine-induced clones showed marked clonal contraction, consistent with waning T cell responses.

The ViraFEST assay stimulated PBMC with viral peptide pools and then used TCR sequencing to identify antigen-specific CD4+ T cell clonotypes by expansion. After less than 13 days of culture, CD4+ T cells were isolated with the EasySep CD4+ T cell isolation kit. Convalescent patients had PCR-confirmed SARS-CoV-2 infection between March and December 2020, before Alpha, Beta and Delta variants emerged in the United States. Over 1.5 million PBMC per well were cultured with approximately 10 ug/ml peptides in IMDM containing around 4.6% human AB serum, about 9.6 IU/ml IL-2 and gentamicin. Half of the culture medium was replaced with fresh IL-2-containing medium on days 3 and 7. Unless noted otherwise, every peptide stimulation condition was grown in triplicate wells. Using Ficoll-Paque Plus gradient centrifugation, PBMC were separated from whole blood and then either used fresh or cryopreserved at -140C. Genomic DNA was extracted from cultured CD4+ T cells with the QIAamp micro DNA kit.

The receptor library was made with the immunoSEQ multiplex PCR assay. DNA from the cultured, isolated CD4+ T cells was subjected to TCR beta CDR3 sequencing. On the authors' methods: The analysis removed non-productive TCR sequences, trimmed reads to the CDR3 region, and retained only CDR3s that were 7 or more amino acids long. Antigen-specific clonotypes were identified with the MANAFEST web app by comparing expansion in peptide wells against reference cultures. To be called positive, a clone needed expansion at FDR<0.05 compared with the reference and with all other wells, an odds ratio greater than 5, and a frequency greater than 0.1% in two replicate wells. A clonotype was called cross-reactive if it was significantly expanded both in SARS-CoV-2 spike wells and in at least one common cold coronavirus spike condition. CDR3 similarity was assessed by Levenshtein distance using the stringdist R package, and unrooted trees were constructed with ape in R 3.6.1. Imported from immuneACCESS, the table was reduced by TCRdb to in-frame sequences with V and J called. These copies leave out some clones; in studies compared against another copy, an unresolved V gene accounts for under half, and the cause of the remainder is not known. V, J and clone size are those of that table, while D and trimming were read from the DNA. A total of about 22,000 clones appear in this sample, about 80% of them only once. The ten largest clones capture around 40% of the sample.

A remark on this clone: Its antigen target is currently unknown. Base qualities were left out, and no much larger clone turns up one base away.

The specimen was CD4+ T cells from PBMCs cultured with a peptide pool, collected before COVID-19 vaccination. The clonotype comes from a human donor who had a prior SARS-CoV-2 infection.

The base sequence is TGTGCCTGGACCGATACAGGGTCGCAGCCCCAGCATTTT. It specifies CAWTDTGSQPQHF. The V gene is TRBV30 and the J gene is TRBJ1-5; the best D guess is TRBD1, with 6 bases matching. V is pared back by 4 bases and J by 7 bases, with 14 bases lying between the germline termini. The CDR3 sequence holds 13 residues, the cysteine and phenylalanine included. Here the CDR3 DNA is all that survives: 39 bases in frame from base 1. In the germline V gene (reference sequence), CDR1 corresponds to GTSNPN and CDR2 to SVGIG.